The 23 T cell receptor beta chains presented below share a single source sample, sequenced in a study of T cells after yellow fever vaccination. Via MiXCR, TCRdb re-called the 5' RACE reads, giving one row per CDR3 protein. The table includes 400,000 to 450,000 distinct CDR3 sequences, under 20% detected once. The source material was PBMCs, sampled before the yellow fever booster vaccination. These receptors were collected from a man aged 18-30 years who received the YFV17D yellow fever vaccine.

This clonotype occurred a few times. The genes are TRBV20-1 and TRBJ1-2, with TRBD1 matching over 8 bases. The CDR3 loop spans 15 amino acids. From germline, CDR1 is DFQATT and CDR2 SNEGSKA (reference sequence). The J segment lost 3 bases and the V segment lost 5 bases, leaving 11 bases of the junction unmatched. CDR3 protein: CSAGGAGGADYGYTF. The CDR3 bases are TGCAGTGCTGGGGGGGCAGGGGGCGCCGACTATGGCTACACCTTC.

This clonotype has a handful of counts. V is TRBV6-5 and J is TRBJ2-7; D gene unclear. The germline V gene has CDR1 MNHEY and CDR2 SVGAGI. The CDR3 loop spans 13 amino acids. The V end lost 3 bases, the J end lost 7 bases, and 13 bases lay between the germline ends. CDR3 residues: CASSYPDRPEQYV. CDR3 bases: TGTGCCAGCAGTTATCCCGACCGCCCAGAGCAGTACGTC.

This chain joins TRBV7-8 and TRBJ2-1; TRBD2 matches at 9 bases. The CDR3 has 15 amino acids. Germline V gives CDR1 SGHVS, CDR2 FQNEAQ. The V and J ends lost 5 bases and 8 bases, in that order; junction bases with no gene match: 10. CDR3 loop: CASSQSTSGIDEQFF. For the CDR3, the DNA is TGTGCCAGCAGCCAGTCGACTAGCGGAATAGATGAGCAGTTCTTC. Looking up the rest from reference TRBV7-8 and TRBJ2-1 gives the full variable domain: GAGVSQSPRYKVAKRGQDVALRCDPISGHVSLFWYQQALGQGPEFLTYFQNEAQLDKSGLPSDRFFAERPEGSVSTLKIQRTQQEDSAVYLCASSQSTSGIDEQFFGPGTRLTVL.

This clonotype was counted a few times. V is TRBV7-9 and J is TRBJ2-4; 9 nucleotides align to TRBD1. The CDR3 runs 16 residues. V gave up 5 bases and J gave up 1 base; unmatched junction bases: 6. Germline lookup yields CDR1 SEHNR and CDR2 FQNEAQ (reference sequence). For the CDR3, the DNA is TGTGCCAGCAGCCCAGGGACAGGGACGGCCAAAAACATTCAGTACTTC. It translates to CASSPGTGTAKNIQYF.

This clonotype was detected many times. The chain joins TRBV12-3 or TRBV12-4 to TRBJ2-2; TRBD2 agrees at 11 bases. Losses at the gene ends were 8 bases for V and 4 bases for J; bases not matched to a gene: 9. The length of the CDR3 is 16 residues. CDR3 sequence: CASRLAGTSLTGELFF. Here the CDR3 DNA reads TGTGCCAGCCGACTAGCGGGGACATCCCTCACCGGGGAGCTGTTTTTT.

This chain links TRBV29-1 with TRBJ1-1; D may be TRBD1 (6 bases). Germline values: CDR1 SQVTM, CDR2 ANQGSEA. The CDR3 sequence is 14 residues long. V was shortened by 1 base and J by 5 bases, with 14 bases between the two germline ends. CDR3 loop: CSVEGTAERTEAFF. The DNA for the CDR3 is TGCAGCGTTGAAGGGACAGCTGAGAGGACTGAAGCTTTCTTT.

The chain has TRBV29-1 and TRBJ1-1; TRBD1 might be the D (6 bases). Germline lookup yields CDR1 SQVTM and CDR2 ANQGSEA. Trimming took 4 bases from V and 0 from J, leaving 6 bases between them. The CDR3 contains 12 residues. The CDR3 DNA sequence: TGCAGCGTTGGGACAGTGAACACTGAAGCTTTCTTT. Protein: CSVGTVNTEAFF.

The V gene is TRBV28, the J gene TRBJ2-3; D possibly corresponds to TRBD2 (8 bases). Trimming removed 5 bases from V and 5 bases from J, with 17 bases in between. Germline values: CDR1 MDHEN, CDR2 SYDVKM. The CDR3 contains 15 residues. The CDR3 loop is CASSPGTRGRDTQYF. In DNA form, the CDR3 reads TGTGCCAGCAGTCCGGGGACTAGGGGGCGAGATACGCAGTATTTT.

This clonotype was recorded a few times. The J gene is TRBJ2-5, the V gene TRBV2, with a weak D call TRBD2 (5 bases). Trimming removed 7 bases at V and 5 bases at J, with 8 bases between. Germline lookup yields CDR1 SNHLY and CDR2 FYNNEI. This CDR3 comprises 11 residues. The CDR3 region is CASKTGETQYF. The CDR3 nucleotides are TGTGCCAGCAAAACGGGGGAGACCCAGTACTTC.

This chain uses TRBV12-3 or TRBV12-4 with TRBJ2-1; D is tentatively TRBD1 or TRBD2 (5 bases each). The V end lost 6 bases, the J end lost 0 bases, and 12 bases lay between the germline ends. This CDR3 comprises 15 residues. CDR3 sequence: CASRLGRVSYNEQFF. CDR3 sequence (DNA): TGTGCCAGCAGGTTGGGACGGGTCTCCTACAATGAGCAGTTCTTC.

This clonotype was seen more than once but under ten times. The chain is built from TRBV6-1 and TRBJ1-2; 8 nucleotides match TRBD1. V gave up 6 bases and J gave up 1 base; unmatched junction bases: 7. The germline CDR1 and CDR2 sequences are MNHNS and SASEGT. CDR3 length equals 15 residues. The CDR3 DNA follows: TGTGCCAGCAGATTGGGACAGGCGAGTAACTATGGCTACACCTTC. It encodes CASRLGQASNYGYTF.

This clonotype has just a few counts. The V and J genes are TRBV12-3 or TRBV12-4 and TRBJ2-1; D is possibly TRBD1 (5 bases). The CDR3 extends over 14 amino acids. Trimming pared 6 bases from V and 0 bases from J, leaving 9 bases between. CDR3 bases: TGTGCCAGCAGACGACAGAGCTCCTACAATGAGCAGTTCTTC. It encodes CASRRQSSYNEQFF.

This clonotype was observed a few times. The chain combines TRBV7-2 with TRBJ1-2; D is unresolved. Germline V gene lookup returns CDR1 SGHTA and CDR2 FQGNSA. The CDR3 consists of 14 residues. The V gene lost 3 bases and the J gene lost 6 bases, with 14 bases spanning the gap. This chain's CDR3 is CASSLPVESHGYTF. The CDR3 DNA is TGTGCCAGCAGCTTGCCGGTGGAGAGCCATGGCTACACCTTC.

The chain couples TRBV7-9 to TRBJ2-6; D unresolved. Germline V gene lookup returns CDR1 SEHNR and CDR2 FQNEAQ (reference sequence). The V end lost 4 bases, the J end lost 1 base, and 5 bases lay between the germline ends. This CDR3 has 14 amino acids. In DNA form, the CDR3 reads TGTGCCAGCAGCTGGGGATCTGGGGCCAACGTCCTGACTTTC. This codes for CASSWGSGANVLTF.

This clonotype is a singleton in its sample. The chain links TRBV11-3 to TRBJ1-6; 10 nucleotides match TRBD1. Germline V gene sequence: CDR1 SGHNT, CDR2 YENEEA. The CDR3 extends over 15 amino acids. Unmatched junction bases numbered 4, after V lost 5 bases and J lost 6 bases. The CDR3 region is CASSPRDRGNSPLHF. CDR3 in DNA: TGTGCCAGCAGCCCCCGGGACAGGGGTAATTCACCCCTCCACTTT.

V usage is TRBV7-2 and J usage is TRBJ1-2, with 8 bases lining up with TRBD1. CDR1 SGHTA and CDR2 FQGNSA come from the germline V gene. This CDR3 is 12 amino acids long. The V segment lost 5 bases and the J segment 8 bases; nucleotides outside the gene matches: 4. The CDR3 bases are TGTGCCAGCAGCCCAGGGGGCTGGGGCTACACCTTC. This translates into CASSPGGWGYTF.

J is TRBJ2-6 and V is TRBV6-2 or TRBV6-3; D uncertain. The ends were cut back, 2 bases at V and 0 bases at J, with 5 bases in the middle. Germline V gene data show CDR1 as MNHEY and CDR2 as SVGEGT. CDR3 length: 15 residues. Here the CDR3 DNA reads TGTGCCAGCAGTTACCAGACCTCTGGGGCCAACGTCCTGACTTTC. As protein: CASSYQTSGANVLTF.

This clonotype was seen a handful of times. This chain links TRBV7-9 with TRBJ2-1; D is perhaps TRBD2 (5 bases). This CDR3 has 17 amino acids. V lost 0 bases and J 4 bases, leaving 16 bases between the germline ends. Germline V lookup: CDR1 SEHNR, CDR2 FQNEAQ (reference sequence). The CDR3 nucleotides read TGTGCCAGCAGCTTAGCAGGACTCAACTTCCTATACAATGAGCAGTTCTTC. Translating it yields CASSLAGLNFLYNEQFF.

The table lists this clonotype with a few counts. The rearrangement links TRBV10-3 to TRBJ1-2; TRBD1 matches 10 bases. Germline V gene lookup returns CDR1 ENHRY and CDR2 SYGVKD. The CDR3 length is 14 residues. J lost 6 bases, V lost 6 bases, and 7 bases had no gene match. CDR3 nucleotide sequence: TGTGCCATCAGCGATCCGGGGACAGGGGATGGCTACACCTTC. Its protein product is CAISDPGTGDGYTF.

The chain links TRBV20-1 to TRBJ1-2, with 7 bases fitting TRBD1. Germline CDR1 and CDR2: DFQATT and SNEGSKA (reference sequence). The CDR3 extends over 13 amino acids. Trimming took 6 bases from V and 6 from J; bases not matched to a gene: 10. This CDR3 reads CSAPGQPLDGYTF. The CDR3 DNA reads as TGCAGTGCCCCGGGACAGCCTTTGGATGGCTACACCTTC.

The CDR3 loop reads CASLPRRRYNEQFF. CDR3 sequence (DNA): TGTGCCAGCCTCCCCCGGCGGCGCTACAATGAGCAGTTCTTC. This rearrangement joins TRBV28 to TRBJ2-1; D is ambiguous. The germline CDR1 and CDR2 sequences are MDHEN and SYDVKM. CDR3 length: 14 amino acids. V dropped 8 bases and J dropped 3 bases, with 14 bases sitting between them. The full variable domain, completed using reference TRBV28 and TRBJ2-1, is DVKVTQSSRYLVKRTGEKVFLECVQDMDHENMFWYRQDPGLGLRLIYFSYDVKMKEKGDIPEGYSVSREKKERFSLILESASTNQTSMYLCASLPRRRYNEQFFGPGTRLTVL.

In its sample, this clonotype was seen a few times. The CDR3 region has the DNA TGTGCCAGCAGCCCGGGACAGGGTCATCGGGAGCAGTTCTTC. Protein sequence: CASSPGQGHREQFF. The V gene is TRBV12-3 or TRBV12-4, the J gene TRBJ2-1, with 9 bases that match TRBD1. CDR3 length: 14 amino acids. V trimming: 6 bases; J trimming: 10 bases; junction bases outside the gene matches: 10.

This sequence joins TRBV10-3 and TRBJ2-5; D might be TRBD1 (5 bases). Germline CDR1 is ENHRY and CDR2 is SYGVKD. The CDR3 is 13 amino acids. Trimming took off 6 bases at V and 5 bases at J, with 13 bases between the two ends. The CDR3 coding sequence is TGTGCCATCAGGCAGGGATGGTGGGAGACCCAGTACTTC. Translating gives CAIRQGWWETQYF.